The following is a T cell receptor (beta chain) sequence with its context. Its antigen is currently not known. No much larger clone is present one base from it, and per-base qualities are unavailable. The data are from a study of shared clonotypes between healthy human individuals (dated by TCRdb to between 2020 and 2021). Regarding the study in general: The cohort included three men and a couple of women between 18 and 49 years of age. For each donor, CD4 naive and CD4 memory were each run on three plates, CD8 naive on two plates, and CD8 memory on one plate. The study deeply sequenced blood TCR repertoires of about five healthy adults to estimate repertoire size and the extent of clonotype sharing between individuals. Different laboratories and diverse techniques were used to prepare libraries and sequence TCR repertoires, to increase sequencing depth and limit assay-specific biases. Leukapheresis yielded between about 0.85 and 9.5 billion PBMCs per donor.

The donors were healthy, HIV-negative adults who had no recently reported acute infections or vaccinations. Every donor was a Caucasian adult residing in Nashville, Tennessee, USA. Magnetic negative selection was used to enrich CD4+ T cells, after which naive cells were positively selected on CD45RA and the negative fraction became the memory subset. After blood collection by leukapheresis, PBMCs were isolated using Ficoll-Histopaque density gradient centrifugation and then cryopreserved in the vapor phase of liquid nitrogen. Analytical flow cytometry was used to check the purity and quantity of every magnetically sorted T cell population. Genomic DNA was isolated from each sorted fraction and quantified by UV absorbance on a Nanodrop 2000c. Using the deep immunoSEQ assay, TCR CDR3 regions were amplified from genomic DNA by multiplex PCR. Extracted genomic DNA from each cell subset was spread evenly across all wells of several immunoSEQ 96-well plates, with each plate serving as a replicate. For sorted subsets, each replicate PCR was loaded with approximately 0.2 ug genomic DNA, equivalent to roughly 30,000 T cell genomes. Purified libraries were quantified with a Qubit 3.0 fluorometer, sized on a Bioanalyzer 2100, and re-quantified with the KAPA Library Quantification kit. A separate single-read 150-cycle Illumina NextSeq 550 flow cell was used to sequence each immunoSEQ 96-well plate. On the study's bioinformatics: Because only junctional sequences without quality scores were contained in the immunoSEQ output, filtering matching that applied to full-length reads could not be performed. To assign V/J genes and CDR3, sequences were annotated against IMGT germline references using PyIR, a Python wrapper for IgBLAST v1.9. Reads with weak V/J assignments (E-value above 1e-6), missing CDR3, stop codons, out-of-frame junctions, or ambiguous translated residues were removed. V3J clonotypes were defined as sequences sharing an identical inferred V gene, J gene, and CDR3 amino acid sequence. The percentage overlap between two repertoires was calculated by dividing the number of shared unique clonotypes by the size of the smaller repertoire. Richness of each repertoire was evaluated using RTK rarefaction, the Chao1 estimator, and Recon v2.1 estimates of unobserved clonotypes. Generation probabilities for all TCRbeta clonotypes obtained by the gDNA method from a handful of donors were computed using OLGA. Drawn from immuneACCESS, this table holds only the in-frame rearrangements with V and J called that TCRdb kept. Clones are partly lost; checked studies trace under half to an unresolved V gene and leave the rest unexplained. Clone size and the V and J calls come from that table; the DNA yielded D and trimming. This sample gives 2 million to 2.5 million clones in total; 85% to 95% of them show up just once. The leading ten clones occupy around 0.35% of the sample.

CDR1 and CDR2 are read off the germline V gene as MGHDK and SYGVNS. Trimming at the junction amounts to 0 bases on V and 1 base on J, and the germline ends lie 16 bases apart. Spanning cysteine to phenylalanine, the CDR3 consists of 18 amino acids. The entry retains the CDR3 DNA only, 54 bases that are in frame from base 1. Results the study describes overall, beyond this receptor: Because the study included a small number of donors, the genetic and exposure-history diversity represented was limited. Even with the large sequencing depth, rarefaction of the sorted-subset datasets indicated that sequencing was incomplete. Sharing across a handful of donors was observed for 4.5% to 6.5% of naive CD4, under 4% of naive CD8, about 2.3% of memory CD4, and around 0.4% of memory CD8 clonotypes. Compared with non-shared clonotypes, the clonotypes found in all four sorted-subset donors had higher generation probabilities. Larger estimated clonotype richness was generally found for naive subsets than for memory subsets. Pairwise subsampling indicated that sequencing depth was expected to affect the degree of clonotype sharing among donors. Only blood was sampled, and tissue TCR repertoires likely differ from those in blood.

This receptor was obtained from a young man in good health. Some clones in this sample may be carry-over from other donors' samples. Rearrangement joined TRBV25-1 to TRBJ2-1; 6 matching bases give a weak D call of TRBD2. Sequenced sample: naive CD4+ T cells from PBMCs. In light of the paper, this sample's cell subset or site label describes: CD45RA+ positively selected. The DNA is as follows: TGTGCCAGCAGTGAATACACTAGTGGTGGGGGGTCCTACAATGAGCAGTTCTTC. Its amino acids are CASSEYTSGGGSYNEQFF.